The sequence of this T cell receptor (beta chain) was determined in a study of siplizumab effects on memory and regulatory T cells. Sequencing of each sample assayed some 10^5 TCR templates. Only in-frame clones appear in the TCRdb table, and some are missing; sequencing was by immunoSEQ multiplex PCR. Of fewer than 120,000 clones listed, about nine tenths were seen once; the top ten hold about 1.5%. Whole-study findings and limits: Contribution to the alloresponse seemed major for naive T cells, which also seemed more diverse than memory cells. Siplizumab gave mappable alloreactive CD4+ clones an average Treg-derived fraction of approximately 64%, against around 30% in controls. Suppressive function of proliferating Tregs from siplizumab cultures was not confirmed.

In regard to this clone: The antigen remains undetermined.

Trimming removed 5 bases at V and 7 bases at J, with 13 bases between. This CDR3 is built from 13 residues. The germline gives CDR1 SGHRS, CDR2 YFSETQ. This sequence joins TRBV5-1 and TRBJ1-3; D call uncertain. The source of this sequence is a human donor in good health. Source material: CD4+ T cells sorted from blood. CDR3 in DNA: TGCGCCAGCAGGGGAACGTCGGAGAACACCATATATTTT. It translates to CASRGTSENTIYF.